Below, 15 T cell receptor beta chains from the same sample are listed, as sequenced in a study of T cells in Graves' hyperthyroidism and ophthalmopathy (dated by TCRdb to about 2019). To prepare the library, multiplex PCR was applied. For sequencing, an Illumina HiSeq 2000 was employed. Amplification of TCR beta CDR3 regions was carried out from RNA transcripts. A first-round RT-PCR of the TCR CDR3 used the HTBI primer set with the Qiagen OneStep RT-PCR kit. TCRdb reworked the public reads: Q25 trimming with fastp, MiXCR clone assembly, productive beta chains retained. Identical CDR3 proteins give one entry, which carries the most common genes and DNA. In all, the sample holds about 740,000 distinct CDR3 sequences, and about 15% of those were seen once. The ten top clones hold roughly 10% of the sample. The sequenced sample consisted of blood. The receptors were sampled from a woman aged 18-35 years with Graves' hyperthyroidism.

This clonotype was counted a few times. The V call is TRBV6-2 or TRBV6-3, the J call TRBJ2-7, with D unresolved. V dropped 3 bases and J dropped 2 bases, with 5 bases sitting between them. Germline values: CDR1 MNHEY, CDR2 SVGEGT. There are 12 residues in the CDR3. The CDR3 here is CASSYFPYEQYF. CDR3 bases: TGTGCCAGCAGTTATTTTCCCTACGAGCAGTACTTC.

This clonotype was seen ten or more times. The V and J genes are TRBV6-5 and TRBJ2-1; D is ambiguous. CDR1 is MNHEY, CDR2 SVGAGI, per germline. V shed 0 bases and J shed 8 bases, with 26 bases lying between them. CDR3 size: 19 residues. The CDR3 sequence: CASSYSFTALGLALDEQFF. The CDR3 DNA reads as TGTGCCAGCAGTTACTCGTTCACAGCTTTAGGCTTGGCCCTGGATGAGCAGTTCTTC.

This chain connects TRBV7-8 to TRBJ1-1, with D perhaps TRBD1 (5 bases). The V end lost 2 bases, the J end lost 5 bases, and 9 bases lay between the germline ends. The CDR3 has 13 residues. Germline-derived CDR1 and CDR2 are SGHVS and FQNEAQ. The CDR3 DNA reads TGTGCCAGCAGCTTACAGGGTATAACTGAAGCTTTCTTT. Encoded protein: CASSLQGITEAFF.

This clonotype was seen only a few times. The rearrangement joins TRBV6-1 to TRBJ1-4; 7 bases line up with TRBD1. Looked up from germline, CDR1 is MNHNS and CDR2 is SASEGT. The V segment lost 6 bases and the J segment 8 bases; nucleotides outside the gene matches: 9. This CDR3 comprises 14 residues. Here the CDR3 reads CASSRQGTGEKLFF. CDR3 nucleotides: TGTGCCAGCAGCCGACAGGGAACAGGAGAAAAACTGTTTTTT.

In this sample, this clonotype turned up many times. The chain carries TRBV7-2 and TRBJ2-5, with 11 nucleotides matching TRBD2. The CDR3 consists of 14 residues. V gave up 5 bases and J gave up 5 bases; unmatched junction bases: 4. Germline V lookup: CDR1 SGHTA, CDR2 FQGNSA. CDR3 bases: TGTGCCAGCAGCAGGGGACTAGCGGCGGAGACCCAGTACTTC. Translated, it gives CASSRGLAAETQYF.

Ten or more counts support this clonotype. The rearrangement links TRBV30 to TRBJ1-5; maybe TRBD1 (5 bases). This CDR3 has 13 residues. The V and J ends lost 1 base and 6 bases respectively, with 10 bases between them. CDR1 is GTSNPN and CDR2 is SVGIG in the germline V gene (reference sequence). CDR3 DNA: TGTGCCTGGAGTGGAAAGGGGACTCAGCCCCAGCATTTT. Translating gives CAWSGKGTQPQHF.

The V gene is TRBV10-3, the J gene TRBJ1-2; D might be TRBD1 (6 bases). The CDR3 is 16 residues long. CDR1 is ENHRY and CDR2 is SYGVKD in the germline V gene. Trimming removed 3 bases from V and 4 bases from J, with 18 bases in between. CDR3 DNA: TGTGCCATCAGTGAATGGCAGGGGATCACCTCCTATGGCTACACCTTC. Translation gives CAISEWQGITSYGYTF.

V usage is TRBV7-9 and J usage is TRBJ1-4; D is unresolved. This CDR3 comprises 17 residues. Germline CDR1 SEHNR, CDR2 FQNEAQ (reference sequence). Deletions cut 2 bases from V and 4 bases from J, with 17 bases between. The CDR3 reads CASSLSFSGLINEKLFF. The CDR3 nucleotides read TGTGCCAGCAGCTTAAGTTTCTCCGGACTCATTAATGAAAAACTGTTTTTT.

This clonotype was counted ten times or more. V usage is TRBV18 and J usage is TRBJ1-1, with D maybe TRBD1 (5 bases). This CDR3 region has 17 residues. Trimming took off 3 bases at V and 4 bases at J, with 21 bases between the two ends. Germline CDR1 and CDR2: KGHSH and LQKENI. CDR3 protein: CASSPRTSTRVGTEAFF. The CDR3 coding sequence is TGTGCCAGCTCACCCAGGACATCGACCCGGGTTGGCACTGAAGCTTTCTTT.

V and J are TRBV11-2 and TRBJ2-1; the D gene is possibly TRBD2 (6 bases). Trimming took 1 base from V and 10 from J, leaving 20 bases between them. The CDR3 is 16 residues long. Germline-derived CDR1 and CDR2 are SGHAT and FQNNGV. The CDR3 nucleotides read TGTGCCAGCAGCTTAGTAGCGGAGGGAGATGAATACGAGCAGTTCTTC. Translating it yields CASSLVAEGDEYEQFF. Complete variable domain (other parts from reference TRBV11-2 and TRBJ2-1): EAGVAQSPRYKIIEKRQSVAFWCNPISGHATLYWYQQILGQGPKLLIQFQNNGVVDDSQLPKDRFSAERLKGVDSTLKIQPAKLEDSAVYLCASSLVAEGDEYEQFFGPGTRLTVL.

This clonotype has more than one count but fewer than ten. The chain combines TRBV30 with TRBJ2-7, with D maybe TRBD1 (5 bases). CDR1 and CDR2 (germline): GTSNPN, SVGIG (reference sequence). V was trimmed by 2 bases and J by 5 bases, leaving 16 bases between them. The CDR3 is 14 residues long. The CDR3 reads CAWSKGHIPHEQYF. CDR3 sequence (DNA): TGTGCCTGGAGTAAAGGACATATACCCCACGAGCAGTACTTC.

This clonotype turned up a few times. This chain links TRBV6-1 with TRBJ1-2, with D unclear. V lost 11 bases, J lost 0 bases, and 13 bases lay in between. Germline loops: CDR1 MNHNS, CDR2 SASEGT. The CDR3 consists of 13 residues. The CDR3 here is CAVQPEPNYGYTF. The CDR3 DNA reads as TGTGCCGTCCAACCGGAACCTAACTATGGCTACACCTTC.

This clonotype was observed a handful of times. The rearrangement links TRBV5-1 to TRBJ2-3; D call uncertain. The V end lost 0 bases, the J end lost 4 bases, and 15 bases lay between the germline ends. Germline lookup yields CDR1 SGHRS and CDR2 YFSETQ. The CDR3 is made up of 16 amino acids. DNA of the CDR3: TGCGCCAGCAGCTTGGAGCAAGCAACCCGCGCAGATACGCAGTATTTT. This sequence encodes CASSLEQATRADTQYF.

This CDR3 reads CASSTGDSYEQYF. The CDR3 DNA follows: TGTGCCAGCAGCACCGGGGACTCCTACGAGCAGTACTTC. The chain links TRBV7-2 to TRBJ2-7; a weak D match, TRBD2 (5 bases). CDR1 and CDR2 from the germline V gene are SGHTA and FQGNSA. V lost 5 bases and J 0 bases, leaving 8 bases between the germline ends. The CDR3 is 13 residues long.

CDR3 sequence reads: CASMVHLQETQYF. In DNA form, the CDR3 reads TGTGCCAGCATGGTTCATCTCCAAGAGACCCAGTACTTC. The chain uses TRBV6-1 and TRBJ2-5; unclear D gene. Trimming stripped 7 bases from V and 1 base from J, with 10 bases between. CDR1 and CDR2 (germline): MNHNS, SASEGT. This CDR3 region has 13 residues.